Following are 25 T cell receptor beta chains from one sample sequenced in a study of cytomegalovirus exposure and HLA in healthy donors. The PCR made use of 60 Vbeta and 13 Jbeta primers. Produced via immunoSEQ multiplex PCR; TCRdb's table is partial and in-frame only. Of 100,000 to 150,000 clones in the sample, around 78% were seen once. Sequenced material: PBMCs. All receptors come from a woman aged 45-60 years in good health and CMV-seronegative.

The chain uses TRBV18 and TRBJ1-2; D not resolved. Germline V CDR1 and CDR2: KGHSH, LQKENI. The CDR3 sequence is 14 residues long. V lost 0 bases to trimming and J lost 7 bases, with 12 bases between them. Here the CDR3 reads CASSPPLSLGGYTF. The CDR3, as DNA: TGTGCCAGCTCACCACCGCTGAGTCTCGGTGGCTACACCTTC. Using reference TRBV18 and TRBJ1-2 for the parts outside the CDR3, the full variable domain is NAGVMQNPRHLVRRRGQEARLRCSPMKGHSHVYWYRQLPEEGLKFMVYLQKENIIDESGMPKERFSAEFPKEGPSILRIQQVVRGDSAAYFCASSPPLSLGGYTFGSGTRLTVV.

The CDR3 here is CATSYRDSSSEKLFF. CDR3 bases: TGTGCCACCAGCTACCGGGACAGCAGTTCTGAAAAACTGTTTTTT. This chain uses TRBV15 with TRBJ1-4; TRBD1 agrees at 7 bases. The CDR3 covers 15 residues. V trimming: 5 bases; J trimming: 7 bases; junction bases outside the gene matches: 10. Germline CDR1 is LNHNV and CDR2 is YYDKDF (reference sequence).

The chain couples TRBV19 to TRBJ1-4, with TRBD1 identical over 12 bases. The germline CDR1 and CDR2 sequences are LNHDA and SQIVND (reference sequence). The CDR3 has 17 amino acids. Trimming cost V 4 bases and J 7 bases; bases outside gene matches: 10. This CDR3 is CASSTTGTGGPGEKLFF. For the CDR3, the DNA is TGTGCCAGTAGTACAACCGGGACAGGGGGCCCGGGTGAAAAACTGTTTTTT.

In this sample, this clone turned up a few times. The chain carries TRBV30 and TRBJ1-1, with no clear D. Looked up from germline, CDR1 is GTSNPN and CDR2 is SVGIG (reference sequence). The CDR3 consists of 14 residues. The V gene lost 0 bases and the J gene lost 2 bases, with 10 bases spanning the gap. CDR3 nucleotide sequence: TGTGCCTGGAGTGTACTTGGGAGAAACACTGAAGCTTTCTTT. Amino acid sequence: CAWSVLGRNTEAFF.

The chain is built from TRBV30 and TRBJ2-5, with TRBD1 identical over 8 bases. Germline V gene sequence: CDR1 GTSNPN, CDR2 SVGIG (reference sequence). V dropped 0 bases and J dropped 3; count of bases not matched to a gene: 9. The CDR3 has 16 amino acids. The CDR3 sequence is CAWSVPDRAGKETQYF. Written as DNA, the CDR3 is TGTGCCTGGAGTGTACCGGACAGGGCGGGCAAAGAGACCCAGTACTTC.

The chain uses TRBV25-1 and TRBJ1-5; maybe TRBD1 (6 bases). The CDR3 runs 14 residues. CDR1 and CDR2 from the germline V gene are MGHDK and SYGVNS. Trimming removed 2 bases at V and 3 bases at J, with 8 bases between. DNA of the CDR3: TGTGCCAGCAGTGAAACAGGGTACAATCAGCCCCAGCATTTT. Translation gives CASSETGYNQPQHF.

This sequence joins TRBV4-3 and TRBJ1-5; TRBD1 aligns across 8 bases. Looked up from germline, CDR1 is LGHNA and CDR2 is YSLEER. This CDR3 has 16 residues. The junction had 6 bases not matched to a gene; V was cut back by 0 bases and J by 5 bases. CDR3 sequence: CASSQDRQGHHQPQHF. In DNA, the CDR3 is TGCGCCAGCAGCCAAGATCGACAGGGGCACCATCAGCCCCAGCATTTT.

The chain combines TRBV7-3 with TRBJ2-1; 16 bases line up with TRBD2. The CDR3 runs to 19 residues. In germline, CDR1 is SGHTA, CDR2 FQGTGA. J was trimmed by 6 bases and V by 5 bases; bases with no gene match: 13. This chain's CDR3 is CASSAPPGTSGRASNEQFF. In nucleotides, the CDR3 is TGTGCCAGCAGCGCCCCGCCGGGGACTAGCGGGAGGGCAAGCAATGAGCAGTTCTTC.

V and J are TRBV5-1 and TRBJ2-1; 9 bases are a match to TRBD2. V dropped 4 bases and J dropped 6; count of bases not matched to a gene: 11. Germline V gives CDR1 SGHRS, CDR2 YFSETQ. This CDR3 comprises 16 residues. The CDR3 DNA reads as TGCGCCAGCAGCCTTTCCGGGGCTAGCGGGATCAATGAGCAGTTCTTC. This translates into CASSLSGASGINEQFF.

This clone occurred once. The rearrangement uses TRBV4-3 and TRBJ2-1; possible D gene TRBD2, 6 bases. The CDR3 totals 14 residues. V lost 4 bases to trimming and J lost 2 bases, with 9 bases between them. CDR1 and CDR2 from the germline V gene are LGHNA and YSLEER. The chain's CDR3 is CASSLGTAYNEQFF. The CDR3 DNA sequence: TGCGCCAGCAGCCTTGGGACTGCCTACAATGAGCAGTTCTTC.

The rearrangement joins TRBV19 to TRBJ2-1; possibly TRBD1 for D (6 bases). Germline CDR1 is LNHDA and CDR2 is SQIVND (reference sequence). V lost 6 bases to trimming and J lost 8 bases, with 32 bases between them. This CDR3 contains 19 residues. CDR3 in amino acids: CASSPTITTRPIRGYEQFF. The DNA of the CDR3 is TGTGCCAGTAGCCCGACCATAACCACTCGGCCCATAAGGGGGTATGAGCAGTTCTTC.

This chain links TRBV5-4 with TRBJ2-6; D gene uncertain. This CDR3 has 14 residues. V was pared by 3 bases and J by 0 bases, with 4 bases between. The germline V gene encodes CDR1 SGHNT and CDR2 YYREEE (reference sequence). CDR3: CASSSDSGANVLTF. In nucleotides, the CDR3 is TGTGCCAGCAGCTCAGACTCTGGGGCCAACGTCCTGACTTTC.

This chain joins TRBV29-1 and TRBJ1-3; TRBD1 might be the D (5 bases). Per the germline V gene, CDR1 is SQVTM and CDR2 is ANQGSEA. This CDR3 is built from 13 residues. Trimming pared 4 bases from V and 4 bases from J, leaving 11 bases between. CDR3 sequence reads: CSVGTLSGNTIYF. CDR3 DNA: TGCAGCGTTGGGACATTATCCGGAAACACCATATATTTT.

In DNA, the CDR3 is TGTGCCAGCAGTCCAGGTTGGGACAGCGATGAGCAGTTCTTC. Translated: CASSPGWDSDEQFF. The chain has TRBV25-1 and TRBJ2-1, with 7 bases aligning to TRBD1. This CDR3 is built from 14 residues. Losses at the gene ends were 5 bases for V and 8 bases for J; bases not matched to a gene: 9. Germline CDR1 MGHDK, CDR2 SYGVNS.

This chain uses TRBV11-3 with TRBJ1-2, with D maybe TRBD1 (6 bases). The germline V gene has CDR1 SGHNT and CDR2 YENEEA. The CDR3 has 14 amino acids. Trimming removed 4 bases from V and 6 bases from J, with 15 bases in between. The CDR3 protein is CASSSRGFPNGYTF. The CDR3, as DNA: TGTGCCAGCAGCTCCAGGGGATTCCCCAATGGCTACACCTTC. The full variable domain, in which reference TRBV11-3 and TRBJ1-2 provide the parts outside the CDR3, is EAGVVQSPRYKIIEKKQPVAFWCNPISGHNTLYWYLQNLGQGPELLIRYENEEAVDDSQLPKDRFSAERLKGVDSTLKIQPAELGDSAVYLCASSSRGFPNGYTFGSGTRLTVV.

In this sample, this clone turned up once. V gene TRBV7-3 combines with J gene TRBJ2-1, with a tentative D call TRBD2 (5 bases). With 6 bases removed from V and 2 bases from J, the gap between germline ends came to 14 bases. The CDR3 loop spans 15 amino acids. The germline V gene encodes CDR1 SGHTA and CDR2 FQGTGA. This CDR3 is CASSLGSWTYNEQFF. The DNA of the CDR3 is TGTGCCAGCAGTTTGGGGAGTTGGACCTACAATGAGCAGTTCTTC.

The table lists this clone with a count of one. The gene calls are TRBV19 and TRBJ2-7, with D tentatively TRBD2 (6 bases). The length of the CDR3 is 14 residues. The V and J ends lost 5 bases and 4 bases respectively, with 15 bases between them. Germline values: CDR1 LNHDA, CDR2 SQIVND (reference sequence). CDR3 DNA sequence: TGTGCCAGTAGTCCGGGACTTTTCACGTACGAGCAGTACGTC. Its protein product is CASSPGLFTYEQYV.

This chain joins TRBV29-1 and TRBJ1-3, with D perhaps TRBD1 (5 bases). There are 13 residues in the CDR3. The V end lost 5 bases, the J end lost 0 bases, and 8 bases lay between the germline ends. The germline V gene has CDR1 SQVTM and CDR2 ANQGSEA. The CDR3 is CSVPQGSGNTIYF. CDR3 nucleotides: TGCAGCGTTCCCCAGGGCTCTGGAAACACCATATATTTT. Looking up the rest from reference TRBV29-1 and TRBJ1-3 gives the full variable domain: SAVISQKPSRDICQRGTSLTIQCQVDSQVTMMFWYRQQPGQSLTLIATANQGSEATYESGFVIDKFPISRPNLTFSTLTVSNMSPEDSSIYLCSVPQGSGNTIYFGEGSWLTVV.

V usage is TRBV27 and J usage is TRBJ2-7; a weak D match, TRBD2 (5 bases). V lost 6 bases to trimming and J lost 7 bases, with 19 bases between them. This CDR3 comprises 14 residues. CDR1 and CDR2 (germline): MNHEY, SMNVEV (reference sequence). CDR3 nucleotide sequence: TGTGCCAGCAGCCTTAAGGGCCCCACGGGAGAGCAGTACTTC. Translated: CASSLKGPTGEQYF.

The chain uses TRBV12-5 and TRBJ1-5; no definite D call. With 1 base removed from V and 5 bases from J, the gap between germline ends came to 6 bases. The CDR3 length is 13 residues. Per the germline V gene, CDR1 is LGHNT and CDR2 is FRNRAP. CDR3 region: CASGLGGDQPQHF. Written as DNA, the CDR3 is TGTGCTAGTGGTTTGGGGGGAGATCAGCCCCAGCATTTT.

This chain links TRBV19 with TRBJ1-4, with D tentatively TRBD1 (6 bases). The CDR3 is 15 residues long. Trimming removed 3 bases from V and 5 bases from J, with 13 bases in between. The V gene's germline CDR1 is LNHDA and CDR2 SQIVND (reference sequence). CDR3 in DNA: TGTGCCAGTAGTATCGCACAGGGCGGGAATGAAAAACTGTTTTTT. Amino acid sequence: CASSIAQGGNEKLFF. The variable domain in full, with the rest retrieved from reference TRBV19 and TRBJ1-4, is DGGITQSPKYLFRKEGQNVTLSCEQNLNHDAMYWYRQDPGQGLRLIYYSQIVNDFQKGDIAEGYSVSREKKESFPLTVTSAQKNPTAFYLCASSIAQGGNEKLFFGSGTQLSVL.

CDR3 nucleotide sequence: TGTGCCACCAGCAGCTGGTCTGGGGGCAGGGGCACCGGGGAGCTGTTTTTT. Its translation is CATSSWSGGRGTGELFF. This chain links TRBV15 with TRBJ2-2; maybe TRBD1 (6 bases). The length of the CDR3 is 17 residues. CDR1 and CDR2 from the germline V gene are LNHNV and YYDKDF (reference sequence). V dropped 3 bases and J dropped 4 bases, with 18 bases sitting between them.

The chain uses TRBV30 and TRBJ1-2; no reliable D call. V was pared by 7 bases and J by 8 bases, with 14 bases between. Germline V CDR1 and CDR2: GTSNPN, SVGIG (reference sequence). This CDR3 comprises 11 residues. The CDR3 DNA reads TGTGCCTATGGAGCGGCCCGAGGCTACACCTTC. It codes for CAYGAARGYTF.

CDR3 sequence reads: CASRREFDEKLFF. The CDR3 nucleotides read TGCGCCAGCCGGCGGGAGTTCGATGAAAAACTGTTTTTT. The chain recombines TRBV5-1 with TRBJ1-4; D gene uncertain. The CDR3 runs 13 residues. CDR1 is SGHRS, CDR2 YFSETQ, per germline. V lost 7 bases to trimming and J lost 6 bases, with 13 bases between them.

The rearrangement links TRBV28 to TRBJ2-2; TRBD2 is a possible D gene (6 bases). CDR3 length: 16 amino acids. Germline-derived CDR1 and CDR2 are MDHEN and SYDVKM. V dropped 0 bases and J dropped 5 bases, with 13 bases sitting between them. This chain's CDR3 is CASSLWAGLVTGELFF. CDR3 sequence (DNA): TGTGCCAGCAGTTTATGGGCGGGATTAGTTACCGGGGAGCTGTTTTTT.